This T cell receptor beta chain emerged from a study of cytomegalovirus exposure and HLA in healthy donors. CDR3 size: 14 residues. The V gene's germline CDR1 is SGDLS and CDR2 YYNGEE. Use of 60 Vbeta and 13 Jbeta primers characterized the PCR. The data were produced by immunoSEQ multiplex PCR, yet TCRdb's version contains in-frame clones alone and is incomplete. Of some 110,000 clones in the sample, more than 60% are singletons; the top ten hold about 13%. This clone came up once. The gene calls are TRBV9 and TRBJ2-5; D may be TRBD2 (5 bases). The DNA end lines up better with TRBJ2-7; the J call may be wrong. The sequenced material came from PBMCs. The TCR sequence derives from a woman aged 55-70 years in good health and CMV-seropositive. In nucleotides, the CDR3 is TGTGCCAGCAGCGTAGATTTAGGCAGCGGCGAGCAGTACTTC. Amino acid sequence: CASSVDLGSGEQYF.